The source of this T cell receptor beta chain is a study of glioma-infiltrating T cells. TCR alpha and beta CDR3 regions were amplified from RNA using iRepertoire nested multiplex PCR. Tissue mRNA or PBMC total RNA, 100-400 ng, went into one-step reverse transcription and amplification. TCRdb fed the multiplex PCR reads into MiXCR, producing one record per CDR3 protein. The sample lists under 200,000 distinct CDR3 sequences; around 40% were seen once. Study outcomes and limitations: Above-expected tissue-blood divergence occurred in all gliomas, most in low-grade ones. Tissue and blood shared very few CDR3 sequences.

V shed 0 bases and J shed 0 bases, with 3 bases lying between them. This CDR3 contains 14 residues. Per the germline V gene, CDR1 is LNHNV and CDR2 is YYDKDF (reference sequence). In this sample, this clonotype turned up many times. Antigen unknown. The sequence derives from a human donor with low-grade glioma or glioblastoma, undergoing nonglioma brain surgery, or in good health (not recorded which). Material: glioma tissue, nonneoplastic brain tissue, or PBMCs (not recorded which). The rearrangement uses TRBV15 and TRBJ1-5; no reliable D call. CDR3 region: CATSRDHSNQPQHF. CDR3 nucleotides: TGTGCCACCAGCAGAGACCATAGCAATCAGCCCCAGCATTTT.